This T cell receptor (beta chain) was documented in a study of CD8 T cells in Susac syndrome. To note about this clonotype: Its antigen is not identified.

Findings and caveats of the study: The number of Susac-specific public clones found was approximately 16 in total CD8+ repertoires and about 5 in CD8+ TEMRA repertoires. Susac CD8+ clonal expansion peaked in TEMRA cells and active patients.

With random hexamers, about 0.45 to 1 ug RNA was reverse transcribed. Amplification of TCR beta CDR3 across 54 Vbeta and 13 Jbeta was performed with immunoSEQ multiplex PCR. MiXCR, run by TCRdb on the immunoSEQ multiplex PCR reads, gives a single entry per CDR3 protein. Of around 170,000 distinct CDR3 sequences in the sample, 95% are singletons; the top ten hold approximately 0.16%. The germline V gene encodes CDR1 SNHLY and CDR2 FYNNEI. The ends lost 7 bases at V and 15 bases at J; junction bases unmatched: 10. This CDR3 has 12 amino acids. It was negative isolation that provided the CD8+ and CD4+ T cells, whereas TEMRA cells were enriched by FACS.

Material for sequencing was CD8+ T cells from PBMCs. The J gene is TRBJ2-1, the V gene TRBV2; 9 bases map to TRBD2. The TCR originated in a human donor with Susac syndrome. CDR3 DNA sequence: TGTGCCAGCAAGGTAGCGGGAGAGGTTCTGTTCTTC. This sequence encodes CASKVAGEVLFF.